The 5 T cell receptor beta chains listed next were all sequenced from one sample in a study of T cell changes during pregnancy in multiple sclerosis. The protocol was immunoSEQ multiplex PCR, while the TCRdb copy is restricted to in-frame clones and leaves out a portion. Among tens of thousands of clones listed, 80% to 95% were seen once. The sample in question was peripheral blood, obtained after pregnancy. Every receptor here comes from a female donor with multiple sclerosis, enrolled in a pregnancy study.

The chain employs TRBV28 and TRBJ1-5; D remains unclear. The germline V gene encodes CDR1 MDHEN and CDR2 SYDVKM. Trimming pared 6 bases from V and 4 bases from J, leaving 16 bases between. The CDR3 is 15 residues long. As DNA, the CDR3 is TGTGCCAGCAGCCCTTTTACAGTCCGAAATCAGCCCCAGCATTTT. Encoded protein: CASSPFTVRNQPQHF.

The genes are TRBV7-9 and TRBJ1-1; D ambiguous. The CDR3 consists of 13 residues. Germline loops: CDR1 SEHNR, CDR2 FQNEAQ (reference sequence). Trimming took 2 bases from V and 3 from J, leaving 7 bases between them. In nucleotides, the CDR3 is TGTGCCAGCAGCTTAAGTCGGGACACTGAAGCTTTCTTT. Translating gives CASSLSRDTEAFF.

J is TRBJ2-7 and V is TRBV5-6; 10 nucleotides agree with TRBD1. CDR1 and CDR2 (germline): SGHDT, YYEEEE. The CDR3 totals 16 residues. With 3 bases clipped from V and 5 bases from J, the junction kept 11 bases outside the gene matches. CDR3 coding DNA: TGTGCCAGCAGCTCCCTGTCCCGGGACAGGGGCCACGAGCAGTACTTC. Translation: CASSSLSRDRGHEQYF.

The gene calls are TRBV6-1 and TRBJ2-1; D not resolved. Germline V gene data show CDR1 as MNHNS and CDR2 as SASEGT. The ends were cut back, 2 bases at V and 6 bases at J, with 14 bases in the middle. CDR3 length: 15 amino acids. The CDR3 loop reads CASSEFWADSNEQFF. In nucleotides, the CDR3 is TGTGCCAGCAGTGAATTCTGGGCCGATTCCAATGAGCAGTTCTTC.

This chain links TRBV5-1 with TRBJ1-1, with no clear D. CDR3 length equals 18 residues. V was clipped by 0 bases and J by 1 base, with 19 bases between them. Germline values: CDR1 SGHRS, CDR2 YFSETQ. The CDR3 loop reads CASSLGRYQRSRNTEAFF. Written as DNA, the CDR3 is TGCGCCAGCAGCTTGGGGCGGTACCAACGGTCCAGGAACACTGAAGCTTTCTTT.